The entry that follows covers one T cell receptor beta chain sequence. The antigen it binds to is not known. No quality values exist for individual bases; no much larger clone is one base distant. The record originates from a study of T cell responses to AZD1222 COVID-19 vaccine (dated by TCRdb to the early 2020s). Notes on the research overall: Because spike-specific TCR depth and breadth did not differ between the two schedules, AZD1222 recipients who got a second dose at roughly 4 weeks were pooled with those who got a second dose at roughly 12 weeks. Trial participants were enrolled by age into 18-55, 56-69 and 70-plus year subgroups, with about 150, 28 and 57 TCR-sequenced participants respectively. A total of more than 230 trial participants underwent TCR sequencing, of whom 207 received two doses of AZD1222 and about 25 received two doses of the MenACWY control vaccine.

The CDR3 regions of human TCRbeta chains were analyzed by immunosequencing. In the original analysis: TCRs in the repertoires were compared against a reference library of SARS-CoV-2-specific TCRs that had been generated with the MIRA antigen-specificity platform. Breadth was defined as the fraction of unique TCRs that were SARS-CoV-2-associated, and depth was defined as the fraction of total T cells that were SARS-CoV-2-associated. Each spike-specific TCR was assigned to its reactive spike region and to a CD4 or CD8 class using the MIRA data. Log10-transformed breadth and depth values were compared by one-way ANOVA with Sidak's multiple comparisons tests. As stored in TCRdb, this immuneACCESS dataset retains in-frame rearrangements with V and J assigned. A fraction of the clones does not appear; measured against another copy, unresolved V genes explain less than half of the discrepancy, and the remainder lacks a known reason. The DNA was the basis for D and trimming; V, J and clone size are from that table. This sample lists over 60,000 clones; roughly 91% were detected once. The ten top clones hold approximately 25% of the sample.

Study-wide conclusions, independent of this receptor: Because no day 14 peak-response samples were available, the repertoires could be characterized only after the peak T cell response. Conclusions about previously exposed vaccinees were limited because only a handful of AZD1222 recipients were SARS-CoV-2 seropositive at baseline. Participants were mostly white British and included more females than males, and it was suggested by the authors that clonal diversity may have been underestimated. The vaccine-associated CD4 TCRs covered the entire spike protein, and the dominant responses fell in regions 160-218 and 743-854. After two AZD1222 doses, both the breadth and the depth of spike-specific TCRs were significantly higher than at day 0 and than in MenACWY recipients. Reportedly, almost half of the unique spike-specific TCRs recognized epitopes lying outside the regions that are mutated in the B.1.351 and B.1.1.7 variants. In the small 56-69-year group, the increase in depth fell short of significance, most likely because of low power.

What this sample's time point label stands for: baseline before first vaccination. Vaccinee samples were obtained from the UK trials COV001 and COV002, which included a single-blind randomized controlled phase 2/3 trial of AZD1222 (ChAdOx1 nCoV-19) in healthy adults. For TCRbeta chain sequencing, PBMC samples from trial participants were taken at day 0 and at day 28 after the second dose. The source was peripheral blood, collected on day 0 of AZD1222 vaccination. This sequence originates from an adult in good health.

The CDR3 loop reads CASSREAGANTGELFF. The bases read TGTGCCAGCAGCAGGGAAGCGGGGGCGAACACCGGGGAGCTGTTTTTT. The rearranged segments are TRBV11-2 and TRBJ2-2, and 8 junctional nucleotides match TRBD2. Taken from the germline V gene, the CDR1 and CDR2 loops are SGHAT and FQNNGV. V is cut back by 5 bases and J by 0 bases, with 5 bases in the junction unmatched. The CDR3 spans 16 residues, from the cysteine through the phenylalanine. Only the CDR3 portion is preserved as DNA: 48 bases, with reading frame beginning at the first base.